These 31 T cell receptor beta chains share one sample of origin, sequenced in a study of response to subunit inactivated influenza vaccine. Via MiXCR, TCRdb re-called the RT-PCR reads, giving one row per CDR3 protein. The data hold about 610,000 distinct CDR3 sequences, with 11% to 15% observed a single time. Sequenced here: PBMCs from blood, sampled 11 to 12 days after vaccination. Receptor source: a man aged 50-59 years who received an inactivated influenza vaccine.

This clonotype was observed many times. This rearrangement joins TRBV6-2 or TRBV6-3 to TRBJ2-7; D ambiguous. This CDR3 region has 13 residues. Trimming removed 8 bases at V and 2 bases at J, with 13 bases between. Germline V gives CDR1 MNHEY, CDR2 SVGEGT. The CDR3 reads CASLRGGTYEQYF. As DNA, the CDR3 is TGTGCCAGCCTCCGCGGCGGAACCTACGAGCAGTACTTC.

This clonotype was seen a few times. The CDR3 DNA is TGTGCCAGCGGGGTGAGAGTTGGGGAGACCCAGTACTTC. Translating it yields CASGVRVGETQYF. The genes are TRBV6-1 and TRBJ2-5; D unclear. Trimming pared 8 bases from V and 5 bases from J, leaving 15 bases between. This CDR3 contains 13 residues. Looked up from germline, CDR1 is MNHNS and CDR2 is SASEGT.

This clonotype has more than one count but fewer than ten. The rearrangement uses TRBV28 and TRBJ1-5; 10 bases are shared with TRBD1. The CDR3 length is 15 residues. CDR1 is MDHEN and CDR2 is SYDVKM in the germline V gene. After removal of 3 bases from V and 5 bases from J, the junction contained 4 bases not matched to a gene. The CDR3 is CASSLVGQGYQPQHF. The CDR3 nucleotides are TGTGCCAGCAGTTTGGTGGGACAGGGGTATCAGCCCCAGCATTTT.

In this sample, this clonotype turned up a few times. The CDR3 DNA follows: TGTGCCAGCAGCGTAGCTCTGGAGCCTATCTATGGCTACACCTTC. Translating it yields CASSVALEPIYGYTF. The chain joins TRBV9 to TRBJ1-2; D gene uncertain. CDR1 and CDR2 (germline): SGDLS, YYNGEE. The length of the CDR3 is 15 residues. V shed 0 bases and J shed 4 bases, with 13 bases lying between them. Full variable domain (remainder filled in from reference TRBV9 and TRBJ1-2): DSGVTQTPKHLITATGQRVTLRCSPRSGDLSVYWYQQSLDQGLQFLIQYYNGEERAKGNILERFSAQQFPDLHSELNLSSLELGDSALYFCASSVALEPIYGYTFGSGTRLTVV.

This chain connects TRBV5-5 to TRBJ2-3, with 8 bases that match TRBD1. V trimming: 4 bases; J trimming: 2 bases; junction bases outside the gene matches: 6. This CDR3 comprises 15 residues. Germline CDR1 and CDR2: SGHKS and YYEKEE (reference sequence). CDR3 nucleotide sequence: TGTGCCAGCAGCGGAACAGGGGGGCACACAGATACGCAGTATTTT. Protein sequence: CASSGTGGHTDTQYF.

This clonotype came up a few times. The chain links TRBV6-2 or TRBV6-3 to TRBJ2-7; D remains unclear. CDR3 size: 15 residues. Germline assignment: CDR1 MNHEY and CDR2 SVGEGT. V was clipped by 0 bases and J by 0 bases, with 9 bases between them. The CDR3: CASSYSTLGSYEQYF. CDR3 coding DNA: TGTGCCAGCAGTTACTCGACGTTAGGCTCCTACGAGCAGTACTTC.

The rearrangement joins TRBV4-3 to TRBJ1-6; 8 nucleotides match TRBD1. Germline V gene data show CDR1 as LGHNA and CDR2 as YSLEER. Germline trimming cut 5 bases from V and 5 bases from J; bases unmatched to any gene: 5. The CDR3 is made up of 15 amino acids. CDR3 nucleotides: TGCGCCAGCAGCGGACAGGGCGGGAATAATTCACCCCTCCACTTT. Translated: CASSGQGGNNSPLHF.

The chain has TRBV7-8 and TRBJ2-7; 10 bases align to TRBD2. V lost 6 bases and J lost 6; bases outside the gene matches: 8. The CDR3 sequence is 14 residues long. Germline-derived CDR1 and CDR2 are SGHVS and FQNEAQ. The CDR3 protein is CASRDPSGSFEQYF. CDR3 nucleotides: TGTGCCAGCAGAGACCCTAGCGGGAGCTTCGAGCAGTACTTC.

This clonotype was recorded at least ten times. The CDR3 reads CASSLGLAGPDTQYF. The DNA of the CDR3 is TGTGCCAGCAGCTTGGGTCTAGCGGGTCCAGATACGCAGTATTTT. The chain has TRBV5-6 and TRBJ2-3, with 8 positions matching TRBD2. The J segment lost 4 bases and the V segment lost 0 bases, leaving 4 bases of the junction unmatched. This CDR3 spans 15 amino acids. Germline values: CDR1 SGHDT, CDR2 YYEEEE.

At least ten counts were recorded for this clonotype. The chain joins TRBV28 to TRBJ1-1; D is unclear. The V gene's germline CDR1 is MDHEN and CDR2 SYDVKM. The CDR3 contains 14 residues. V lost 8 bases to trimming and J lost 2 bases, with 15 bases between them. The CDR3: CASRSHRENTEAFF. As DNA, the CDR3 is TGTGCCAGCCGATCCCACAGAGAAAACACTGAAGCTTTCTTT.

This chain connects TRBV5-5 to TRBJ2-3, with D possibly being TRBD2 (6 bases). Between the trimmed V and J ends, which lost 7 bases and 0 bases, there was a span of 12 bases. Per germline, CDR1 SGHKS and CDR2 YYEKEE (reference sequence). The CDR3 covers 14 residues. This chain's CDR3 is CASGGAGSTDTQYF. The CDR3 region has the DNA TGTGCCAGCGGGGGTGCGGGGAGCACAGATACGCAGTATTTT.

This clonotype was recorded at least ten times. The V gene is TRBV7-9, the J gene TRBJ2-7; D gene ambiguous. Germline loops: CDR1 SEHNR, CDR2 FQNEAQ (reference sequence). The V and J ends lost 4 bases and 3 bases respectively, with 7 bases between them. The CDR3 sequence is 12 residues long. CDR3 sequence reads: CASSSTDYEQYF. The CDR3 DNA reads as TGTGCCAGCAGCTCGACGGACTACGAGCAGTACTTC.

This clonotype was seen at least ten times. The chain employs TRBV7-2 and TRBJ2-7; D not resolved. CDR3 length: 12 amino acids. The germline V gene has CDR1 SGHTA and CDR2 FQGNSA. V was cut by 2 bases and J by 4 bases, with 6 bases left in between. The CDR3 nucleotides read TGTGCCAGCAGCTTAACTTTGTACGAGCAGTACTTC. It is translated as CASSLTLYEQYF.

This clonotype was seen a single time. The chain couples TRBV7-8 to TRBJ2-5; D is uncertain. Trimming removed 5 bases at V and 4 bases at J, with 8 bases between. The CDR3 loop spans 12 amino acids. CDR1 and CDR2 (germline): SGHVS, FQNEAQ. The CDR3 here is CASSPDVETQYF. The DNA of the CDR3 is TGTGCCAGCAGCCCCGACGTAGAGACCCAGTACTTC.

This clonotype was seen a handful of times. The chain's CDR3 is CASSFPGQVTYEQYF. CDR3 bases: TGTGCCAGCAGTTTTCCCGGGCAGGTGACTTACGAGCAGTACTTC. V gene TRBV28 combines with J gene TRBJ2-7; unclear D gene. Trimming took off 3 bases at V and 4 bases at J, with 16 bases between the two ends. The CDR3 spans 15 residues. Germline V gives CDR1 MDHEN, CDR2 SYDVKM. Complete variable domain (other parts from reference TRBV28 and TRBJ2-7): DVKVTQSSRYLVKRTGEKVFLECVQDMDHENMFWYRQDPGLGLRLIYFSYDVKMKEKGDIPEGYSVSREKKERFSLILESASTNQTSMYLCASSFPGQVTYEQYFGPGTRLTVT.

The V call is TRBV11-2, the J call TRBJ2-3; tentatively, D is TRBD1 or TRBD2 (6 bases each). CDR1 and CDR2 from the germline V gene are SGHAT and FQNNGV. The ends were cut back, 0 bases at V and 3 bases at J, with 16 bases in the middle. The CDR3 has 17 amino acids. The CDR3 spells CASSLDGLARGTDTQYF. For the CDR3, the DNA is TGTGCCAGCAGCTTAGATGGCCTAGCGAGGGGGACAGATACGCAGTATTTT. Variable domain in full (rest from reference TRBV11-2 and TRBJ2-3): EAGVAQSPRYKIIEKRQSVAFWCNPISGHATLYWYQQILGQGPKLLIQFQNNGVVDDSQLPKDRFSAERLKGVDSTLKIQPAKLEDSAVYLCASSLDGLARGTDTQYFGPGTRLTVL.

This clonotype was seen at least ten times. This sequence joins TRBV12-3 or TRBV12-4 and TRBJ2-7; 7 bases are a match to TRBD2. V gave up 5 bases and J gave up 6 bases; unmatched junction bases: 4. The CDR3 is made up of 12 amino acids. CDR3 coding DNA: TGTGCCAGCAGTCGGGGGGTCGGCGAGCAGTACTTC. This gives the protein CASSRGVGEQYF.

The chain joins TRBV7-2 to TRBJ2-3, with TRBD1 identical over 7 bases. The junction had 5 bases not matched to a gene; V was cut back by 5 bases and J by 0 bases. Per the germline V gene, CDR1 is SGHTA and CDR2 is FQGNSA. The CDR3 extends over 15 amino acids. The CDR3, as DNA: TGTGCCAGCAGCCCACAGGGGTATAGCACAGATACGCAGTATTTT. It yields the protein CASSPQGYSTDTQYF.

Only a few counts were recorded for this clonotype. The rearrangement uses TRBV2 and TRBJ2-7; 8 bases are shared with TRBD1. Looked up from germline, CDR1 is SNHLY and CDR2 is FYNNEI. The CDR3 contains 17 residues. V lost 4 bases and J lost 7; bases outside the gene matches: 18. CDR3 sequence: CASSGGTGGFNGSEQYF. The CDR3 DNA is TGTGCCAGCAGTGGGGGTACAGGGGGTTTTAACGGAAGTGAGCAGTACTTC.

The V and J genes are TRBV4-1 and TRBJ1-1; D remains unclear. V was clipped by 5 bases and J by 3 bases, with 10 bases between them. The CDR3 has 13 amino acids. Germline CDR1 and CDR2: MGHRA and YSYEKL. Here the CDR3 reads CASSGYKDTEAFF. In nucleotides, the CDR3 is TGCGCCAGCAGCGGGTACAAGGACACTGAAGCTTTCTTT.

The V gene is TRBV6-1, the J gene TRBJ1-5, with 7 bases fitting TRBD1. Trimming at V came to 6 bases and at J to 1 base, leaving 6 bases not matched to a gene. CDR1 MNHNS and CDR2 SASEGT come from the germline V gene. This CDR3 contains 15 residues. CDR3 bases: TGTGCCAGCAGACCAGGGGGAGCGAGCAATCAGCCCCAGCATTTT. Amino acid sequence: CASRPGGASNQPQHF.

This clonotype occurred many times. The V and J genes are TRBV15 and TRBJ1-4; D is uncertain. The CDR3 totals 15 residues. The V and J ends lost 5 bases and 4 bases respectively, with 14 bases between them. The germline V gene has CDR1 LNHNV and CDR2 YYDKDF (reference sequence). CDR3 loop: CATSRGQAHNEKLFF. In DNA, the CDR3 is TGTGCCACCAGCCGTGGGCAGGCCCATAATGAAAAACTGTTTTTT.

The chain carries TRBV7-9 and TRBJ2-1, with a possible D match to TRBD2 (6 bases). V lost 1 base and J lost 9, with 19 bases in between. Germline V gene lookup returns CDR1 SEHNR and CDR2 FQNEAQ (reference sequence). This CDR3 contains 16 residues. CDR3 DNA sequence: TGTGCCAGCAGCTTAGTGCGCGGGGCACCTGGGGTTGAGCAGTTCTTC. It is translated as CASSLVRGAPGVEQFF.

This clonotype was seen a few times. V usage is TRBV20-1 and J usage is TRBJ2-6; 11 bases are a match to TRBD2. Germline CDR1 and CDR2: DFQATT and SNEGSKA (reference sequence). The length of the CDR3 is 18 residues. The junction had 10 bases not matched to a gene; V was cut back by 5 bases and J by 1 base. Here the CDR3 reads CSARLRTSGRSGANVLTF. CDR3 in DNA: TGCAGTGCTCGCCTCCGCACTAGCGGGAGATCTGGGGCCAACGTCCTGACTTTC.

A few counts support this clonotype. The chain carries TRBV10-2 and TRBJ2-2; 8 positions agree with TRBD2. The germline V gene encodes CDR1 WSHSY and CDR2 SAAADI. The V segment lost 6 bases and the J segment 1 base; nucleotides outside the gene matches: 13. CDR3 length: 18 residues. The CDR3 sequence is CASREVAGTKRNTGELFF. CDR3 coding DNA: TGCGCCAGCAGGGAGGTAGCGGGGACCAAAAGGAACACCGGGGAGCTGTTTTTT.

This clonotype was seen a few times. The chain combines TRBV6-4 with TRBJ2-1; 11 bases are a match to TRBD2. In germline, CDR1 is MRHNA, CDR2 SNTAGT. There are 19 residues in the CDR3. J lost 1 base, V lost 5 bases, and 13 bases had no gene match. Here the CDR3 DNA reads TGTGCCAGCAGTCGACAGAGCGCGACTAGCGGGGCGTCCTACAATGAGCAGTTCTTC. Amino acids: CASSRQSATSGASYNEQFF.

This clonotype came up many times. V and J are TRBV15 and TRBJ2-1; weak D call: TRBD2 (5 bases). The germline V gene encodes CDR1 LNHNV and CDR2 YYDKDF (reference sequence). The CDR3 is 15 amino acids. The germline V and J ends were trimmed by 0 bases and 12 bases, with 18 bases remaining between them. CDR3 coding DNA: TGTGCCACCAGCAGAGATGTAGCGTCGGAATTGTGGCAGTTCTTC. It translates to CATSRDVASELWQFF. The complete variable domain, with remaining parts taken from reference TRBV15 and TRBJ2-1, reads DAMVIQNPRYQVTQFGKPVTLSCSQTLNHNVMYWYQQKSSQAPKLLFHYYDKDFNNEADTPDNFQSRRPNTSFCFLDIRSPGLGDTAMYLCATSRDVASELWQFFGPGTRLTVL.

The chain combines TRBV13 with TRBJ2-5, with 9 bases that match TRBD2. This CDR3 spans 16 amino acids. The ends lost 4 bases at V and 3 bases at J; junction bases unmatched: 9. Germline V gives CDR1 PRHDT, CDR2 FYEKMQ (reference sequence). In DNA form, the CDR3 reads TGTGCCAGCAGCTCGAAGGGACTAGCTGGAAAAGAGACCCAGTACTTC. Its protein product is CASSSKGLAGKETQYF.

This clonotype has more than one count but fewer than ten. This chain joins TRBV7-8 and TRBJ2-3; no definite D call. CDR3 length: 15 amino acids. The ends were cut back, 3 bases at V and 1 base at J, with 11 bases in the middle. CDR1 and CDR2 (germline): SGHVS, FQNEAQ. The CDR3 DNA reads as TGTGCCAGCAGCTTTTTAGACCCTCGCACAGATACGCAGTATTTT. Translation: CASSFLDPRTDTQYF.

This clonotype was counted only a few times. The chain links TRBV7-2 to TRBJ2-1; no reliable D call. The CDR3 extends over 16 amino acids. Germline values: CDR1 SGHTA, CDR2 FQGNSA. V lost 5 bases to trimming and J lost 3 bases, with 17 bases between them. The CDR3 loop reads CASSHQPGPIYNEQFF. CDR3 bases: TGTGCCAGCAGCCACCAACCTGGGCCGATCTACAATGAGCAGTTCTTC.

The chain has TRBV24-1 and TRBJ2-7; TRBD1 aligns across 8 bases. The germline gives CDR1 KGHDR, CDR2 SFDVKD. The CDR3 consists of 16 residues. The V gene end was trimmed by 4 bases and the J gene end by 0 bases; junction bases not matched to a gene: 7. CDR3 residues: CATSEAGTGSSYEQYF. CDR3 DNA: TGTGCCACCAGTGAGGCCGGGACAGGAAGCTCCTACGAGCAGTACTTC.